This section outlines one T cell receptor (beta chain) sequence together with its context. The CDR3 consists of 16 residues. This table comes from immunoSEQ multiplex PCR, and its TCRdb copy is limited to in-frame clones, with some not included. This sample has a few hundred thousand clones, with 89% found just once. This entry is derived from a study of blood T cell repertoires in COVID-19. The receptor's source is a man in his late teens or twenties who had recovered from COVID-19. The chain employs TRBV21-1 and TRBJ1-6; the table's D gene call, TRBD1, was not cross checked with the DNA. TRBV21-1 is given as a pseudogene. Sequencing was carried out using peripheral blood. CDR3 in amino acids: CASSKDSTQGDSPLHF. The CDR3, as DNA: TGTGCCAGCAGCAAAGATAGTACACAGGGCGATTCACCCCTCCACTTT.